A selection of T cell receptor beta chains follows, all from one sample in a study of T-cell reconstitution after alpha-beta-depleted transplantation in children. TCRdb analysed the PCR reads with MiXCR anew, one entry per CDR3 protein. This sample has around 670,000 distinct CDR3 sequences; 10% to 15% occur once, and the top ten carry 0.65% to 0.9%. The material sequenced was PBMCs, taken before TCRalphabeta/CD19-depleted stem cell transplant. These receptors all come from a girl aged 2 to 10 with congenital amegakaryocytic thrombocytopenia, due to receive a stem cell transplant. Both conserved end residues are part of each CDR3. The D gene is left open where the match is weak. Not every row has a clone size; where given, it reads once, few, many or a size class.

v_gene	j_gene	d_gene	abundance	CDR3aa	CDR3nt
TRBV5-5	TRBJ1-4	TRBD1	few	CASSKTGLNEKLFF	TGTGCCAGCAGCAAGACAGGGCTTAATGAAAAACTGTTTTTT
TRBV15	TRBJ2-5	.	many	CATSNPKHRERTQYF	TGTGCCACCAGCAACCCAAAGCACAGGGAGCGGACCCAGTACTTC
TRBV25-1	TRBJ2-1	TRBD1	.	CASSEYRGFGNEQFF	TGTGCCAGCAGCGAATACAGGGGGTTCGGGAATGAGCAGTTCTTC
TRBV12-3/TRBV12-4	TRBJ2-3	.	few	CASSPPVFGFTDTQYF	TGTGCCAGCAGCCCACCAGTGTTTGGGTTCACAGATACGCAGTATTTT
TRBV5-6	TRBJ2-5	TRBD2	.	CASSLGGLAGIETQYF	TGTGCCAGCAGCTTGGGAGGACTAGCGGGGATAGAGACCCAGTACTTC
TRBV20-1	TRBJ2-3	TRBD2	many	CSAGLAGGPADTQYF	TGCAGTGCGGGACTAGCGGGAGGGCCTGCAGATACGCAGTATTTT
TRBV7-9	TRBJ2-2	.	.	CASSFGGRTSTELFF	TGTGCCAGCAGCTTTGGTGGACGAACCTCGACGGAGCTGTTTTTT
TRBV6-4	TRBJ2-3	TRBD2	many	CASSILAGGDDTQYF	TGTGCCAGCAGTATCTTGGCGGGAGGGGACGATACGCAGTATTTT
TRBV12-3/TRBV12-4	TRBJ2-7	.	many	CASSFRDVGHEQYF	TGTGCCAGCAGTTTTAGGGACGTTGGGCACGAGCAGTACTTC
TRBV9	TRBJ2-1	.	many	CASSVRAGSDNEQFF	TGTGCCAGCAGCGTTCGGGCGGGTTCTGACAATGAGCAGTTCTTC
TRBV5-1	TRBJ1-5	.	many	CASSLSPASQPQHF	TGCGCCAGCAGCTTGTCACCGGCTAGTCAGCCCCAGCATTTT
TRBV7-2	TRBJ2-2	.	few	CASRILSSGELFF	TGTGCCAGCAGGATCCTGAGTAGTGGGGAGCTGTTTTTT
TRBV6-1	TRBJ2-6	TRBD2	.	CASSREESGANVLTF	TGTGCCAGCAGTCGGGAGGAGTCTGGGGCCAACGTCCTGACTTTC
TRBV5-5	TRBJ2-5	.	many	CASSLEGTPETQYF	TGTGCCAGCAGCTTGGAAGGAACCCCAGAGACCCAGTACTTC